Detailed here is one TCR beta chain. These data originate in a study of blood T cell repertoires in COVID-19. About the research overall: COVID-19 samples collected from the United States, Italy and Spain covered acute and convalescent phases. PBMCs, B-cell-depleted T cells, or T cells were the source of the cDNA or gDNA that made up the material.

The authors' processing: Using reference gene primer amplification, nucleated cell counts were estimated. Repertoires were generated with immunoSEQ multiplex PCR, while TCRdb's copy carries only in-frame clones and drops some. V, J and clone size reflect that table, while D and trimming were determined from the DNA. The sample lists about 160,000 clones; more than 60% were seen once. The sequence was obtained from a man aged 65 to 85 with acute or convalescent COVID-19. The sequenced sample was peripheral blood.

CDR3 region: CAWSLTATEQYF. CDR3 DNA: TGTGCCTGGAGTCTGACAGCCACCGAGCAGTACTTC. This chain joins TRBV30 and TRBJ2-7; D is possibly TRBD1 (5 bases). The germline V gene encodes CDR1 GTSNPN and CDR2 SVGIG (reference sequence). The germline V and J ends were trimmed by 2 bases and 6 bases, with 11 bases remaining between them. This CDR3 contains 12 residues. The full variable domain, rest sourced from reference TRBV30 and TRBJ2-7, is SQTIHQWPATLVQPVGSPLSLECTVEGTSNPNLYWYRQAAGRGLQLLFYSVGIGQISSEVPQNLSASRPQDRQFILSSKKLLLSDSGFYLCAWSLTATEQYFGPGTRLTVT.